This T cell receptor (beta chain) was sequenced during a study of blood T cell repertoires in COVID-19. Looking at the study overall: The United States, Italy and Spain were the sources of the acute and convalescent COVID-19 samples. From T cells, B-cell-depleted T cells, or PBMCs came the material, which was cDNA or gDNA.

The authors' processing: Cell counts per sample came from amplifying reference gene primers. Generated by immunoSEQ multiplex PCR, the TCRdb table keeps only in-frame clones and is missing some. V and J calls and clone size follow that table, whereas D and trimming were derived from the DNA. Among a few hundred thousand clones listed, approximately 89% were seen once. The CDR3 spans 15 residues. Per the germline V gene, CDR1 is LNHNV and CDR2 is YYDKDF (reference sequence). Trimming took off 1 base at V and 1 base at J, with 10 bases between the two ends. The sequenced sample was peripheral blood. The TCR comes from a woman aged 60-70 years with COVID-19, enrolled during active disease. The chain uses TRBV15 and TRBJ1-1, with D unresolved. In DNA, the CDR3 is TGTGCCACCAGCAGAGGAGGCAGCGCGAACACTGAAGCTTTCTTT. It specifies CATSRGGSANTEAFF.